This T cell receptor beta chain was captured in a study of shared clonotypes between healthy human individuals. This clone was recorded only once. A read error likely explains this, since a far larger clone differs by one base. Deep-level assay runs were performed. Over several immunoSEQ plates, each subset's genomic DNA was distributed in even portions. TCRdb's copy holds only in-frame clones and misses some; the assay was immunoSEQ multiplex PCR. The sample holds 470,000 or so clones, 81% seen once. Germline V gene lookup returns CDR1 SGHDT and CDR2 YYEEEE. V was shortened by 4 bases and J by 2 bases, with 13 bases between the two germline ends. This CDR3 has 14 residues. Within Nashville, Tennessee resided all donors, each a Caucasian adult. The unsorted samples had around 88 million PBMCs used for genomic DNA.

The TCR sequence derives from a woman between 40 and 55 years old in good health. Some clones in this sample may be carry-over from other donors' samples. The chain has TRBV5-6 and TRBJ2-7, with D perhaps TRBD1 or TRBD2 (5 bases each). Material for sequencing was PBMCs. The DNA of the CDR3 is TGTGCCAGCAGCGACACTAAGGGACCCTACGAGCAGTACTTC. This encodes CASSDTKGPYEQYF.